What follows are 23 T cell receptor beta chains derived from one specimen sequenced in a study of blood T cell repertoires in COVID-19. Only in-frame clones appear in the TCRdb table, and some are missing; sequencing was by immunoSEQ multiplex PCR. The repertoire holds some 300,000 clones, with about 90% as singletons. Material for sequencing was PBMCs or T cells enriched from blood (not recorded which). The receptors stem from a woman aged 25-40 years who had recovered from COVID-19.

The rearrangement uses TRBV3-1 (or the pseudogene TRBV3-2) and TRBJ1-5, with D possibly matching TRBD1 (6 bases). V gave up 1 base and J gave up 7 bases, with 17 bases separating them. CDR1 is LGHDT, CDR2 YNNKEL, per germline (reference sequence). The CDR3 contains 16 residues. The CDR3 spells CASSQAQQGDNQPQHF. CDR3 bases: TGTGCCAGCAGCCAAGCTCAACAGGGTGACAACCAGCCCCAGCATTTT.

This rearrangement joins TRBV24-1 to TRBJ2-3, with TRBD2 identical over 8 bases. CDR3 length equals 17 residues. Germline CDR1 KGHDR, CDR2 SFDVKD. J was trimmed by 4 bases and V by 2 bases; bases with no gene match: 10. CDR3 coding DNA: TGTGCCACCAGTGATTGGGTGGCGGGGGGCCTAGCAGATACGCAGTATTTT. This sequence encodes CATSDWVAGGLADTQYF.

V and J are TRBV6-5 and TRBJ2-3, with 15 bases that match TRBD2. The CDR3 totals 16 residues. The V segment lost 4 bases and the J segment 6 bases; nucleotides outside the gene matches: 5. CDR1 and CDR2 (germline): MNHEY, SVGAGI. The DNA of the CDR3 is TGTGCCAGCAGTTCCTTCGGACTAGCGGGGGGGGATACGCAGTATTTT. Its translation is CASSSFGLAGGDTQYF.

On this clone: The junction and the germline gene differ at one end; a read error may be behind it. The chain uses TRBV6-2 or TRBV6-3 and TRBJ1-2; TRBD1 matches 8 bases. The CDR3 totals 15 residues. Germline CDR1 and CDR2: MNHEY and SVGEGT. CDR3 sequence reads: CASSSPGQGALLDFF. The CDR3 region has the DNA TGTGCCAGCAGTTCCCCCGGGCAGGGGGCTCTCTTGGACTTTTTC.

V gene TRBV5-1 combines with J gene TRBJ1-3, with D tentatively TRBD1 (6 bases). CDR3 length: 14 residues. CDR1 is SGHRS and CDR2 is YFSETQ in the germline V gene. Trimming pared 7 bases from V and 8 bases from J, leaving 19 bases between. In nucleotides, the CDR3 is TGCGCCAGCCCTGGGCCCAGGGGAGAGGACACCATATATTTT. Its translation: CASPGPRGEDTIYF.

The chain carries TRBV11-2 and TRBJ2-2, with D possibly being TRBD2 (5 bases). V lost 2 bases, J lost 6 bases, and 10 bases lay in between. CDR3 length equals 14 residues. CDR1 and CDR2 from the germline V gene are SGHAT and FQNNGV. CDR3 in DNA: TGTGCCAGCAGCTTAATTAAGGAGGCCGGGGAGCTGTTTTTT. Translating gives CASSLIKEAGELFF.

The genes are TRBV29-1 and TRBJ2-5; the match to TRBD2 covers 7 bases. This CDR3 is 13 amino acids long. Germline-derived CDR1 and CDR2 are SQVTM and ANQGSEA. Germline trimming cut 8 bases from V and 5 bases from J; bases unmatched to any gene: 11. The CDR3 reads CSTHGTTPETQYF. As DNA, the CDR3 is TGCAGCACCCACGGGACTACCCCGGAGACCCAGTACTTC.

The chain combines TRBV20-1 with TRBJ1-5, with 10 positions matching TRBD1. Germline lookup yields CDR1 DFQATT and CDR2 SNEGSKA (reference sequence). With V trimmed by 3 bases and J by 4 bases, 9 bases remained unmatched. The CDR3 runs 16 residues. CDR3: CSASGPGQGSNQPQHF. CDR3 bases: TGCAGTGCTAGTGGCCCGGGACAGGGGAGTAATCAGCCCCAGCATTTT.

To note about this clone: Other DNA variants within this sample encode the same CDR3. The gene calls are TRBV18 and TRBJ1-1, with 9 positions matching TRBD1. Unmatched junction bases numbered 3, after V lost 3 bases and J lost 1 base. From germline, CDR1 is KGHSH and CDR2 LQKENI. The length of the CDR3 is 15 residues. Written as DNA, the CDR3 is TGTGCCAGCTCACCGGGACAGGGCCGGAACACTGAAGCTTTCTTT. It specifies CASSPGQGRNTEAFF.

V gene TRBV5-4 combines with J gene TRBJ1-6; 9 bases agree with TRBD1. After removal of 2 bases from V and 8 bases from J, the junction contained 8 bases not matched to a gene. CDR3 size: 16 residues. Per germline, CDR1 SGHNT and CDR2 YYREEE (reference sequence). CDR3 in DNA: TGTGCCAGCAGCTTAAACCCGACAGGGGGTGATTCACCCCTCCACTTT. This encodes CASSLNPTGGDSPLHF.

The rearrangement links TRBV27 to TRBJ1-2; D is undetermined. Germline CDR1 and CDR2: MNHEY and SMNVEV (reference sequence). Trimming cost V 6 bases and J 3 bases, with 14 bases left between them. The CDR3 sequence is 14 residues long. CDR3 nucleotide sequence: TGTGCCAGCAGACCCAGTGGGCGCGACTATGGCTACACCTTC. Protein product: CASRPSGRDYGYTF.

V and J are TRBV27 and TRBJ2-7, with 7 bases fitting TRBD1. The germline gives CDR1 MNHEY, CDR2 SMNVEV (reference sequence). The CDR3 consists of 14 residues. Losses at the gene ends were 0 bases for V and 8 bases for J; bases not matched to a gene: 7. CDR3 coding DNA: TGTGCCAGCAGTTTATCAGGGGGCGCTTCCAAGCAGTACTTC. Its protein product is CASSLSGGASKQYF.

The chain couples TRBV2 to TRBJ2-2; TRBD1 agrees at 11 bases. Germline lookup yields CDR1 SNHLY and CDR2 FYNNEI. The CDR3 is 15 amino acids. V shed 7 bases and J 5 bases; nucleotides not matched to a gene: 6. The chain's CDR3 is CASMRGQGATGELFF. The DNA for the CDR3 is TGTGCCAGCATGAGAGGACAGGGGGCGACCGGGGAGCTGTTTTTT.

V is TRBV24-1 and J is TRBJ2-1; 9 nucleotides match TRBD2. Germline V gene lookup returns CDR1 KGHDR and CDR2 SFDVKD. With 9 bases clipped from V and 4 bases from J, the junction kept 6 bases outside the gene matches. The CDR3 extends over 14 amino acids. CDR3 amino acids: CATHSGGQYNEQFF. CDR3 nucleotides: TGTGCCACCCATAGCGGGGGACAATACAATGAGCAGTTCTTC.

The V call is TRBV6-1, the J call TRBJ2-7; D remains ambiguous. CDR1 is MNHNS, CDR2 SASEGT, per germline. Trimming took 3 bases from V and 2 from J, leaving 8 bases between them. The CDR3 totals 13 residues. The CDR3 sequence is CASSDRLAYEQYF. In DNA, the CDR3 is TGTGCCAGCAGTGACAGGTTAGCCTACGAGCAGTACTTC.

The rearrangement links TRBV3-1 (or the pseudogene TRBV3-2) to TRBJ2-5, with 7 bases aligning to TRBD2. The CDR3 totals 17 residues. J lost 5 bases, V lost 1 base, and 13 bases had no gene match. Germline assignment: CDR1 LGHDT and CDR2 YNNKEL (reference sequence). The CDR3 region is CASSQVPGGGGRETQYF. In DNA form, the CDR3 reads TGTGCCAGCAGCCAAGTCCCGGGCGGCGGGGGTAGGGAGACCCAGTACTTC.

J is TRBJ2-3 and V is TRBV15; TRBD2 agrees at 10 bases. J gave up 0 bases and V 2 bases, and 14 bases lay outside the gene matches. The germline V gene encodes CDR1 LNHNV and CDR2 YYDKDF (reference sequence). The CDR3 loop spans 20 amino acids. The DNA for the CDR3 is TGTGCCACCAGCAGACCCCGTGGGCTAGCGGGGGAGACCAGCACAGATACGCAGTATTTT. The encoded protein is CATSRPRGLAGETSTDTQYF.

This CDR3 reads CASSSGGAPYNEQFF. In nucleotides, the CDR3 is TGTGCCAGCAGTAGCGGGGGGGCACCCTACAATGAGCAGTTCTTC. V is TRBV9 and J is TRBJ2-1; TRBD2 aligns across 11 bases. The CDR3 is 15 residues long. Looked up from germline, CDR1 is SGDLS and CDR2 is YYNGEE. Unmatched junction bases numbered 3, after V lost 5 bases and J lost 2 bases.

The chain links TRBV19 to TRBJ2-3, with 9 bases fitting TRBD1. CDR3 size: 19 residues. V trimming: 5 bases; J trimming: 0 bases; junction bases outside the gene matches: 15. Germline V CDR1 and CDR2: LNHDA, SQIVND (reference sequence). The CDR3 DNA follows: TGTGCCAGTAGTTTCCGGACAGGGGCAAATCTTTTTAGCACAGATACGCAGTATTTT. Translation gives CASSFRTGANLFSTDTQYF. Full variable domain (rest looked up from reference TRBV19 and TRBJ2-3): DGGITQSPKYLFRKEGQNVTLSCEQNLNHDAMYWYRQDPGQGLRLIYYSQIVNDFQKGDIAEGYSVSREKKESFPLTVTSAQKNPTAFYLCASSFRTGANLFSTDTQYFGPGTRLTVL.

This chain joins TRBV5-1 and TRBJ1-2; a possible D gene is TRBD1 (5 bases). The length of the CDR3 is 14 residues. Germline V lookup: CDR1 SGHRS, CDR2 YFSETQ. V shed 0 bases and J shed 4 bases, with 10 bases lying between them. As DNA, the CDR3 is TGCGCCAGCAGCTTGGTAGGGGATGGCTATGGCTACACCTTC. It encodes CASSLVGDGYGYTF.

This sequence joins TRBV13 and TRBJ1-3; no clear D. From germline, CDR1 is PRHDT and CDR2 FYEKMQ (reference sequence). The CDR3 contains 15 residues. The V end lost 0 bases, the J end lost 2 bases, and 8 bases lay between the germline ends. CDR3 in amino acids: CASSLGRGAGNTIYF. CDR3 in DNA: TGTGCCAGCAGCTTAGGCCGGGGAGCTGGAAACACCATATATTTT.

This chain joins TRBV5-1 and TRBJ2-3, with TRBD1 as a possible D gene (5 bases). V was trimmed by 5 bases and J by 8 bases, leaving 15 bases between them. This CDR3 has 13 residues. The germline CDR1 and CDR2 sequences are SGHRS and YFSETQ. CDR3 in DNA: TGCGCCAGCAGACCAGGGCCTCAGGGTACGCAGTATTTT. Amino acid sequence: CASRPGPQGTQYF. The full variable domain, in which reference TRBV5-1 and TRBJ2-3 provide the parts outside the CDR3, is KAGVTQTPRYLIKTRGQQVTLSCSPISGHRSVSWYQQTPGQGLQFLFEYFSETQRNKGNFPGRFSGRQFSNSRSEMNVSTLELGDSALYLCASRPGPQGTQYFGPGTRLTVL.

Notes on this clone: This same CDR3 is encoded by further DNA sequences in the sample. The gene calls are TRBV15 and TRBJ2-5; 10 bases align to TRBD1. The CDR3 is 15 residues long. With 3 bases clipped from V and 5 bases from J, the junction kept 6 bases outside the gene matches. Looked up from germline, CDR1 is LNHNV and CDR2 is YYDKDF (reference sequence). The CDR3 nucleotides are TGTGCCACCAGCAGGGACAGGGGGTCACAGGAGACCCAGTACTTC. Protein product: CATSRDRGSQETQYF.